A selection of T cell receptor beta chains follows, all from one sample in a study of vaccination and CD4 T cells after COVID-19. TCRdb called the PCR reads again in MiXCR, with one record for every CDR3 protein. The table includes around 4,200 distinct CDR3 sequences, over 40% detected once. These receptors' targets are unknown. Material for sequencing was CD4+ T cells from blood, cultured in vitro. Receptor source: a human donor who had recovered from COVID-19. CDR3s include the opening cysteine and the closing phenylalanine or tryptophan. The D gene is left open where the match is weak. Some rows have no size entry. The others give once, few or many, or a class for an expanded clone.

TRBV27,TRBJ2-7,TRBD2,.,TGTGCCAGCAGTTCCCGGGCCCTGGGGGGGGACGAGCAGTACTTC,CASSSRALGGDEQYF
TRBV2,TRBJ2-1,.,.,TGTGCCAGCAGCTTTCGGGGCAATGAGCAGTTCTTC,CASSFRGNEQFF
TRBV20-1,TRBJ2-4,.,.,TGCAGTGCTTCTTCGCCCGACATTCAGTACTTC,CSASSPDIQYF
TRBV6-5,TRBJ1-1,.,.,TGTGCCAGCAGTTACCTCGGCAGAAAGAACACTGAAGCTTTCTTT,CASSYLGRKNTEAFF
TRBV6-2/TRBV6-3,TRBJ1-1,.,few,TGTGCCAGCAGTTACGCGGACGGCCCCGGGAACACTGAAGCTTTCTTT,CASSYADGPGNTEAFF
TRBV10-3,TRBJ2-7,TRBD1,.,TGTGCCATCAGGCTTGGACAGGGGTTCGAGCAGTACTTC,CAIRLGQGFEQYF
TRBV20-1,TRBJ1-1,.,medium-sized,TGCAGTGCTACCCTCTTGGGGGCCTCAGAAGCTTTCTTT,CSATLLGASEAFF
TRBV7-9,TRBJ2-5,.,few,TGTGCCAGCAGCTTAAACCCCGTGGGCCATCAAGAGACCCAGTACTTC,CASSLNPVGHQETQYF
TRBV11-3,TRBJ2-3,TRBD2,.,TGTGCCAGCAGCTTTGCTAGCGGGGGGACCACAGATACGCAGTATTTT,CASSFASGGTTDTQYF
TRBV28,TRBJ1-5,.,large,TGTGCCAGCTGGGCAGAGGAGGGAAGGGATCAGCCCCAGCATTTT,CASWAEEGRDQPQHF
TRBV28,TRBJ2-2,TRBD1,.,TGTGCCAGCAGTCTCGCCGGGACAGGGTCCACCGGGGAGCTGTTTTTT,CASSLAGTGSTGELFF
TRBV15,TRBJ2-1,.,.,TGTGCCACCAGCAGAGAGCGCAGGGGATCGGATGAGCAGTTCTTC,CATSRERRGSDEQFF
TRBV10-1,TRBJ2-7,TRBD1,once,TGCGCCAGCAGTGAGACCCGAGGGACAGGGAGCGAGCAGTACTTC,CASSETRGTGSEQYF
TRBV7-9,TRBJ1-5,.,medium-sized,TGTGCCAGCAGCTTAGGGGTACAGGACAATCAGCCCCAGCATTTT,CASSLGVQDNQPQHF
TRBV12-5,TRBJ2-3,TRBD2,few,TGTGCTAGTGGTCTCCGGGGGGGCGAAGATACGCAGTATTTT,CASGLRGGEDTQYF
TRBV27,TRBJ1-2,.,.,TGTGCCAGCAGCTCAGGGTGGCCCGGATATGGCTACACCTTC,CASSSGWPGYGYTF
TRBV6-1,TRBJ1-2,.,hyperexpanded,TGTGCCAGCAGTGGAAGGGGCGCAGACGGCTACACCTTC,CASSGRGADGYTF
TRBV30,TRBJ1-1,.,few,TGTGCCTGGAACAGGAACACTGAAGCTTTCTTT,CAWNRNTEAFF
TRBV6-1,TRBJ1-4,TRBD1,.,TGTGCCAGCAGTCGACCACAGGGGGCGGAGGGTGAAAAACTGTTTTTT,CASSRPQGAEGEKLFF
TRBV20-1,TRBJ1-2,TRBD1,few,TGCAGTGCTAGCCTGGGACAGGGGAACTATGGCTACACCTTC,CSASLGQGNYGYTF
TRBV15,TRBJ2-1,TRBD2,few,TGTGCCACCAGCAGGGATACTAGCGCTTACAATGAGCAGTTCTTC,CATSRDTSAYNEQFF
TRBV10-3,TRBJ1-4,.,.,TGTGCCATCAGTGAACTTTGGGGTGAAAAACTGTTTTTT,CAISELWGEKLFF
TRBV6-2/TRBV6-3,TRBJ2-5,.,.,TGTGCCAGCAGTTACGTGCGGGGGCGCCTCCAAGAGACCCAGTACTTC,CASSYVRGRLQETQYF
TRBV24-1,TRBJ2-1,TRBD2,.,TGTGCCACCAGTGATCCAGGCGACGGGGGGAAGGGATACAATGAGCAGTTCTTC,CATSDPGDGGKGYNEQFF
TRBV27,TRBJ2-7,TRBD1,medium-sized,TGTGCCAGCAGTACGTACAGGGGCAAGAGCTCCTACGAGCAGTACTTC,CASSTYRGKSSYEQYF
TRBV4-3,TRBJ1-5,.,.,TGCGCCAGCAGCCCAGAAGGTAGGAGCAATCAGCCCCAGCATTTT,CASSPEGRSNQPQHF
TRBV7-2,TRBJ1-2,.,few,TGTGCCAGCAGCTTAGCCCTAGACAGGCGCGGCTACACCTTC,CASSLALDRRGYTF
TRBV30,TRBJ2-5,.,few,TGTGCCTGGAGTGTCGGTGGCAGCCAAGAGACCCAGTACTTC,CAWSVGGSQETQYF
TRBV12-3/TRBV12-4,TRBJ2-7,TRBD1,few,TGTGCCAGCTCTCACCCCCGGGACAGGATGAGCGAGCAGTACTTC,CASSHPRDRMSEQYF
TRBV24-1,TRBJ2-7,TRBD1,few,TGTGCCACCAGTGACCCCCGGGACAGGGAGTCCTACGAGCAGTACTTC,CATSDPRDRESYEQYF
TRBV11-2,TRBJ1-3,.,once,TGTGCCAGCAGCCCGCGGGTGGTGGTCTCTGGAAACACCATATATTTT,CASSPRVVVSGNTIYF
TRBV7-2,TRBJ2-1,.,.,TGTGCCAGCAGTCCCTACCCTCGGGTTCCCTCCTACAATGAGCAGTTCTTC,CASSPYPRVPSYNEQFF
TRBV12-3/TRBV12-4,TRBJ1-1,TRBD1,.,TGTGCCAGCAGAACGACAGGGGGGGACACTGAAGCTTTCTTT,CASRTTGGDTEAFF
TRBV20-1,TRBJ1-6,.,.,TGCAGTGCTAGAGAAGAGAGGGATAATTCACCCCTCCACTTT,CSAREERDNSPLHF
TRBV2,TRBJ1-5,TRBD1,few,TGTGCCAGCAGCGATGGACAGGGCAATCAGCCCCAGCATTTT,CASSDGQGNQPQHF
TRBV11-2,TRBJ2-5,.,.,TGTGCCAGCAGCCGCGGGGATCCGGGAGAGGATTTAGAAGAGACCCAGTACTTC,CASSRGDPGEDLEETQYF
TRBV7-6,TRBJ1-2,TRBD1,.,TGTGCCAGCAGCTTAGGGACAGGGGTTGGCTACACCTTC,CASSLGTGVGYTF
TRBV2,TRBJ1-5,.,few,TGTGCCAGCAGTGAAAGGGCAGGGCAGCCCCAGCATTTT,CASSERAGQPQHF
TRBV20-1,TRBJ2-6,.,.,TGCAGTGCTGGGACATACCGCTCTGGGGCCAACGTCCTGACTTTC,CSAGTYRSGANVLTF
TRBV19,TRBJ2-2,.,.,TGTGCCAGTAGTACCATTCCGGGGGCGCTTACCGGGGAGCTGTTTTTT,CASSTIPGALTGELFF
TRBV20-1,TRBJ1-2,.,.,TGCAGTGCTAGAGCCCTTGGACACTATGGCTACACCTTC,CSARALGHYGYTF
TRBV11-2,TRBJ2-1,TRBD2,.,TGTGCCAGCAGCTTAAGCGGGGTTGGATACAATGAGCAGTTCTTC,CASSLSGVGYNEQFF
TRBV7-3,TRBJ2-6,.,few,TGTGCCAGCAGCTTAAAGGAGACAGTCTCTGGGGCCAACGTCCTGACTTTC,CASSLKETVSGANVLTF
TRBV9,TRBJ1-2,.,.,TGTGCCAGCAGCGCGTATATAAGTGGCTACACCTTC,CASSAYISGYTF
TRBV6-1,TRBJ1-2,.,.,TGTGCCAGCAGACCACAGGGAAACTATGGCTACACCTTC,CASRPQGNYGYTF
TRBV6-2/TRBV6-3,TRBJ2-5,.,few,TGTGCCAGCAGTTACGGAAGCGAGACCCAGTACTTC,CASSYGSETQYF
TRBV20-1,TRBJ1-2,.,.,TGCAGTGCTAGAGGGACAGAAACTTATGGCTACACCTTC,CSARGTETYGYTF
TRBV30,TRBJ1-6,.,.,TGTGCCTGGAGTGCAAGGGAGAATTCACCCCTCCACTTT,CAWSARENSPLHF